This entry lists 18 T cell receptor beta chains sequenced from one sample in a study of T cells expressing NK-cell markers. TCRdb re-called the 5' RACE reads and gives one entry per CDR3 protein, without DNA. The ten most abundant clones cover under 7.5% of a sample with about 440,000 distinct CDR3 sequences. Sequencing was done on a sample of blood T cells: a sorted CD56 or NKG2C T cell subset, CD4+ or CD8+ T cells, or bulk PBMC T cells (not recorded which). The receptor source for this set is a woman aged 18 to 75 in good health.

The V and J genes are TRBV7-9 and TRBJ2-5; the TCRdb call, TRBD2, lacks DNA for checking. Germline-derived CDR1 and CDR2 are SEHNR and FQNEAQ (reference sequence). CDR3 size: 15 residues. The chain's CDR3 is CASSRGRLGWETQYF.

The chain recombines TRBV4-1 with TRBJ1-1. CDR1 is MGHRA and CDR2 is YSYEKL in the germline V gene. CDR3 length: 15 amino acids. The CDR3 here is CASSQEDGVLTEAFF.

The V call is TRBV5-1, the J call TRBJ1-3. CDR1 and CDR2 from the germline V gene are SGHRS and YFSETQ. This CDR3 region has 15 residues. CDR3 amino acids: CASSFERFSGNTIYF. The full variable domain, in which reference TRBV5-1 and TRBJ1-3 provide the parts outside the CDR3, is KAGVTQTPRYLIKTRGQQVTLSCSPISGHRSVSWYQQTPGQGLQFLFEYFSETQRNKGNFPGRFSGRQFSNSRSEMNVSTLELGDSALYLCASSFERFSGNTIYFGEGSWLTVV.

V gene TRBV6-5 combines with J gene TRBJ1-1. From germline, CDR1 is MNHEY and CDR2 SVGAGI. The CDR3 is made up of 14 amino acids. CDR3: CASSYGGSNTEAFF.

The J gene is TRBJ1-4, the V gene TRBV15; no DNA is available, so the TRBD1 call from TCRdb remains unchecked. This CDR3 spans 14 amino acids. Germline CDR1 and CDR2: LNHNV and YYDKDF (reference sequence). CDR3 sequence reads: CATSGEPPEEKLFF. Filled out from reference TRBV15 and TRBJ1-4, the complete variable domain reads DAMVIQNPRYQVTQFGKPVTLSCSQTLNHNVMYWYQQKSSQAPKLLFHYYDKDFNNEADTPDNFQSRRPNTSFCFLDIRSPGLGDTAMYLCATSGEPPEEKLFFGSGTQLSVL.

The CDR3 spells CASSPTGVQETQYF. The V call is TRBV11-2, the J call TRBJ2-5; TCRdb outputs TRBD1, but without DNA this stays unchecked. Germline lookup yields CDR1 SGHAT and CDR2 FQNNGV. The CDR3 has 14 residues.

The chain recombines TRBV10-3 with TRBJ2-2; TCRdb calls TRBD1, which cannot be checked without DNA. The CDR3 has 13 amino acids. CDR1 is ENHRY and CDR2 is SYGVKD in the germline V gene. The CDR3 reads CANEDGGTGELFF.

J is TRBJ1-2 and V is TRBV7-8; the D call of TRBD1 rests on TCRdb alone, since no DNA is present to check it. Germline-derived CDR1 and CDR2 are SGHVS and FQNEAQ. The CDR3 spans 16 residues. CDR3 residues: CASRSPPGTEDYGYTF. Full variable domain (remainder filled in from reference TRBV7-8 and TRBJ1-2): GAGVSQSPRYKVAKRGQDVALRCDPISGHVSLFWYQQALGQGPEFLTYFQNEAQLDKSGLPSDRFFAERPEGSVSTLKIQRTQQEDSAVYLCASRSPPGTEDYGYTFGSGTRLTVV.

The genes are TRBV5-1 and TRBJ1-1; lacking DNA, the TRBD1 call made by TCRdb goes unchecked. Germline assignment: CDR1 SGHRS and CDR2 YFSETQ. This CDR3 is 13 amino acids long. CDR3 protein: CASSGTGDTEAFF.

This rearrangement joins TRBV9 to TRBJ2-1; TCRdb selects TRBD1, and the lack of DNA leaves this call unchecked. CDR1 is SGDLS, CDR2 YYNGEE, per germline. CDR3 length equals 16 residues. This CDR3 is CASSTTGTGFLNEQFF.

The rearrangement uses TRBV9 and TRBJ1-6. Germline CDR1 is SGDLS and CDR2 is YYNGEE. The length of the CDR3 is 12 residues. The CDR3: CASSVWNSPLHF.

The chain carries TRBV7-2 and TRBJ2-5; without DNA, the TCRdb call of TRBD2 cannot be checked. This CDR3 is built from 16 residues. The germline gives CDR1 SGHTA, CDR2 FQGNSA. The CDR3 sequence is CASSLQAGGYQETQYF.

The V call is TRBV3-1, the J call TRBJ2-3; the D call of TRBD1 rests on TCRdb alone, since no DNA is present to check it. Per the germline V gene, CDR1 is LGHDT and CDR2 is YNNKEL (reference sequence). This CDR3 comprises 15 residues. The CDR3 is CASSDRAGWTDTQYF.

The rearrangement uses TRBV7-3 and TRBJ2-1; as DNA is missing, the TRBD2 call by TCRdb cannot be tested. Germline-derived CDR1 and CDR2 are SGHTA and FQGTGA. The CDR3 consists of 16 residues. The CDR3 spells CASSLQGPYSYNEQFF.

The J gene is TRBJ2-6, the V gene TRBV9. The CDR3 consists of 14 residues. Germline lookup yields CDR1 SGDLS and CDR2 YYNGEE. The CDR3 sequence is CASGFGAGANVLTF.

The CDR3 reads CASCMTSGSYEQYF. The chain carries TRBV6-1 and TRBJ2-7; TCRdb's D call, TRBD2, is unchecked because there is no DNA. The germline V gene encodes CDR1 MNHNS and CDR2 SASEGT. The CDR3 totals 14 residues.

The V gene is TRBV5-1, the J gene TRBJ2-1; with no DNA, the TCRdb D assignment of TRBD2 cannot be verified. This CDR3 has 15 residues. Germline V gives CDR1 SGHRS, CDR2 YFSETQ. CDR3 in amino acids: CASSTTSGKYNEQFF.

The chain couples TRBV20-1 to TRBJ1-5; the TCRdb call, TRBD1, lacks DNA for checking. This CDR3 contains 15 residues. Germline CDR1 and CDR2: DFQATT and SNEGSKA (reference sequence). The CDR3 sequence: CSARDKQGANQPQHF.